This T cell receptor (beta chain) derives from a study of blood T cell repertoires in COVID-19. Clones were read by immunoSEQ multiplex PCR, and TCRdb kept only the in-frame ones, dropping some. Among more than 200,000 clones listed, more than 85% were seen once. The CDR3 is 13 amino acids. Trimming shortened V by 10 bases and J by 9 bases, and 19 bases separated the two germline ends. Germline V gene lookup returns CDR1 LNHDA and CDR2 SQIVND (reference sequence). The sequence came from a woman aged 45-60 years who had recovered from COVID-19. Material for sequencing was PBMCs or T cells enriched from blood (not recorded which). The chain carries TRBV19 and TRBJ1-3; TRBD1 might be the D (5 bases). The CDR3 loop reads CATSTATLGTIYF. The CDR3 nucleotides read TGTGCCACCTCGACAGCCACTTTGGGCACCATATATTTT.